A single T cell receptor beta chain is shown here with its context. Its matching antigen is unknown. This record belongs to a study of T cells in Graves' hyperthyroidism and ophthalmopathy. TCR beta CDR3 regions were amplified from RNA. In the first-round RT-PCR of the TCR CDR3, the HTBI primer set was used. TCRdb itself ran the multiplex PCR reads through MiXCR, one entry per CDR3 protein. The sample includes more than 250,000 distinct CDR3 sequences, over 12% seen only once; the top ten take around 31%. With 4 bases removed from V and 1 base from J, the gap between germline ends came to 11 bases. CDR3 length equals 14 residues. Germline V gene lookup returns CDR1 SGHKS and CDR2 YYEKEE (reference sequence). General study findings and limits: Peripheral blood also featured most of the thyroid clonotypes expanded above 0.001.

The patients, who ranged from 18 to 65 in age, presented with newly diagnosed hyperthyroidism lasting under 2 months. The source material was blood. This TCR was recovered from a woman aged 50 to 65 with Graves' hyperthyroidism that later progressed to Graves' ophthalmopathy. The V call is TRBV5-5, the J call TRBJ1-1; possible D gene TRBD1, 5 bases. In DNA form, the CDR3 reads TGTGCCAGCAGCCACAGGACGGCGAACACTGAAGCTTTCTTT. Residues: CASSHRTANTEAFF.